This TCR beta chain was retrieved from a study of blood T cell repertoires in COVID-19. On the study more broadly: Acute-phase and convalescent COVID-19 samples originated in the United States, Italy and Spain. Sample material is recorded as cDNA or gDNA derived from T cells, B-cell-depleted T cells, or PBMCs.

Between the trimmed V and J ends, which lost 7 bases and 3 bases, there was a span of 12 bases. Germline V CDR1 and CDR2: SQVTM, ANQGSEA. This CDR3 has 12 amino acids. Source study methods: It was from reference gene primer amplification that nucleated cell counts were estimated. TCRdb's table, derived via immunoSEQ multiplex PCR, lists solely in-frame clones and lacks some. V and J calls and clone size come straight from that table; D and trimming were deduced from the DNA. The sample yields 120,000 or so clones, approximately 85% seen once. The sequence derives from a woman older than 75 with acute or convalescent COVID-19. The chain is built from TRBV29-1 and TRBJ1-1, with a tentative D call TRBD1 (6 bases). The sequencing sample was made of peripheral blood. The chain's CDR3 is CSAAQGYTEAFF. Here the CDR3 DNA reads TGCAGCGCAGCACAGGGATACACTGAAGCTTTCTTT.